This T cell receptor beta chain came from a study of CD8 T cells in ankylosing spondylitis. Overall study results and limits: Blood of patients with ankylosing spondylitis appeared to be characterized by a TCR beta motif of fewer than 10 highly homologous variants.

This clonotype was counted between two and nine times. Its cognate antigen is unknown. Generation of TCR beta libraries employed quantitative 5'-RACE incorporating molecular barcodes. TCRdb ran MiXCR on the 5' RACE reads and lists one entry per CDR3 protein. The sample lists 670,000 or so distinct CDR3 sequences; around a fifth were seen once. The sample comprised blood, either unsorted or a sorted T cell fraction (not recorded which). The TCR originated in a male donor with ankylosing spondylitis.

As DNA, the CDR3 is TGCGCCAGCAGCCCGCCCTTGGGCTCACGGGGAGAGCAGTTCTTC. Translated: CASSPPLGSRGEQFF. V usage is TRBV5-1 and J usage is TRBJ2-1, with a weak D call TRBD2 (5 bases). This CDR3 spans 15 amino acids. Deletions cut 4 bases from V and 10 bases from J, with 21 bases between. The germline V gene encodes CDR1 SGHRS and CDR2 YFSETQ.